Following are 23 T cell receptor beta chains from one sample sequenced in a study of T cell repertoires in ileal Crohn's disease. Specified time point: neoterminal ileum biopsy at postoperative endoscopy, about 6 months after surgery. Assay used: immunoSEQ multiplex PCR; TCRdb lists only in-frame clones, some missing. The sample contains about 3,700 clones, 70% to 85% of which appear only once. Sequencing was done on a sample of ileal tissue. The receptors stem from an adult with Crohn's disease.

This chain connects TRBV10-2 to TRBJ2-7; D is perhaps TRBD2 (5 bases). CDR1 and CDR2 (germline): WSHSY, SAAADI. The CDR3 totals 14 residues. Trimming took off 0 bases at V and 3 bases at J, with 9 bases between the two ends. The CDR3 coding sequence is TGCGCCAGCAGTGAGTCGTACGGAGGCTACGAGCAGTACGTC. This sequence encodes CASSESYGGYEQYV.

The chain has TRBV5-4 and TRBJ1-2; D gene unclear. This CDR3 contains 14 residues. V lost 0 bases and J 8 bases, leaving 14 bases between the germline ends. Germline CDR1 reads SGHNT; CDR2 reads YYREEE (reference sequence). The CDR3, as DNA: TGTGCCAGCAGCTTGGCGACACCCACGCAGGGCTACACCTTC. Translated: CASSLATPTQGYTF.

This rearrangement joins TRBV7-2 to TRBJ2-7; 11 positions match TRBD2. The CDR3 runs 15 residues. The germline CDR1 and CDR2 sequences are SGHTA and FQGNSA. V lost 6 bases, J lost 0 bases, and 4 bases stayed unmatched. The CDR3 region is CASSRLAGNSYEQYV. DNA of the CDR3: TGTGCCAGCAGTCGACTAGCGGGAAACTCCTACGAGCAGTACGTC.

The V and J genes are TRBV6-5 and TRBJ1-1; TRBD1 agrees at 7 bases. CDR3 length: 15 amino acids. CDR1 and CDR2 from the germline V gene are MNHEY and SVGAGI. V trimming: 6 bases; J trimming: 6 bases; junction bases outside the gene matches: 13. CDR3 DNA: TGTGCCAGCAGACCTATGACAGGGTCGGGGGCTGAAGCTTTCTTT. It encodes CASRPMTGSGAEAFF.

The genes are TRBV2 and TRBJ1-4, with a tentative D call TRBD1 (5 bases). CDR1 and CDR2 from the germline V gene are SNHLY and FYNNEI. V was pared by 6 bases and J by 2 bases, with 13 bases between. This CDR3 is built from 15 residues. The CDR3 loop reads CASRRQGLTNEKLFF. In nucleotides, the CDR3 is TGTGCCAGCAGACGGCAGGGCTTGACTAATGAAAAACTGTTTTTT.

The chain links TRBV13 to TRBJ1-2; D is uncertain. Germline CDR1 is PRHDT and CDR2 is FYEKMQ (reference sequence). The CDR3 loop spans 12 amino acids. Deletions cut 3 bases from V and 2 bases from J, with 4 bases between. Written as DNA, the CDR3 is TGTGCCAGCAGCTTCCCGAACTATGGCTACACCTTC. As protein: CASSFPNYGYTF.

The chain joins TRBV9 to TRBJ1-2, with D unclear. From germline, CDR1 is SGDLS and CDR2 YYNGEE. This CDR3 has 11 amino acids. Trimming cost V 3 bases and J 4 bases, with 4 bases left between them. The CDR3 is CASSDTYGYTF. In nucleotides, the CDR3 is TGTGCCAGCAGCGACACCTATGGCTACACCTTC.

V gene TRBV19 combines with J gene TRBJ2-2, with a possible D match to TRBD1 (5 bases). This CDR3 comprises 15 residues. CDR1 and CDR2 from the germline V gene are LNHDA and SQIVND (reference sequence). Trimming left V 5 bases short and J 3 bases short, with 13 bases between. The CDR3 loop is CASSLDDSDTGELFF. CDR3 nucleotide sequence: TGTGCCAGTAGTCTGGACGACAGTGACACCGGGGAGCTGTTTTTT.

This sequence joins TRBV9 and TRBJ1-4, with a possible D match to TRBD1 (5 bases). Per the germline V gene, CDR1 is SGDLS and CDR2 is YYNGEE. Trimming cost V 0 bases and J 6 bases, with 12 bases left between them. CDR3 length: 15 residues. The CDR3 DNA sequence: TGTGCCAGCAGCGTAGATCACAGGTTGGATGAAAAACTGTTTTTT. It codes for CASSVDHRLDEKLFF. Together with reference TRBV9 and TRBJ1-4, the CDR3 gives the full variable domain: DSGVTQTPKHLITATGQRVTLRCSPRSGDLSVYWYQQSLDQGLQFLIQYYNGEERAKGNILERFSAQQFPDLHSELNLSSLELGDSALYFCASSVDHRLDEKLFFGSGTQLSVL.

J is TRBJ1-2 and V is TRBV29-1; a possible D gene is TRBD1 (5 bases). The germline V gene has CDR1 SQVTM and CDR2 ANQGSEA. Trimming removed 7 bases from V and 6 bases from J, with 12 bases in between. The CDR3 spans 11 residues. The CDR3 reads CSAGTENGYTF. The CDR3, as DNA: TGCAGCGCGGGGACTGAGAATGGCTACACCTTC.

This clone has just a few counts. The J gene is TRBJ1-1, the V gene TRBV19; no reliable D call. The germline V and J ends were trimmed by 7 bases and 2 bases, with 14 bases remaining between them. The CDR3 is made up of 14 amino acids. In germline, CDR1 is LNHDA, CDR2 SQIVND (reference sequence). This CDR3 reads CASTKGLTNTEAFF. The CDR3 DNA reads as TGTGCCAGTACCAAAGGACTGACTAACACTGAAGCTTTCTTT.

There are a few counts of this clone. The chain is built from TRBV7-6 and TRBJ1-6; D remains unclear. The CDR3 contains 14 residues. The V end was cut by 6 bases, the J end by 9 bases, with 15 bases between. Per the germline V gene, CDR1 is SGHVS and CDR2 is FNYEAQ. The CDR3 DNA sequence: TGTGCCAGCAGTCCCGGGTCTAAAGGTTCACCCCTCCACTTT. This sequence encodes CASSPGSKGSPLHF.

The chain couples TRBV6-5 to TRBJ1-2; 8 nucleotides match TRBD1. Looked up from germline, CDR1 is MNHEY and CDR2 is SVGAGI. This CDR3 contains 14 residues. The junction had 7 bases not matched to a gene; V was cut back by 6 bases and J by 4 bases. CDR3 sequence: CASRPPGGVYGYTF. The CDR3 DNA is TGTGCCAGCAGACCCCCAGGGGGCGTCTATGGCTACACCTTC.

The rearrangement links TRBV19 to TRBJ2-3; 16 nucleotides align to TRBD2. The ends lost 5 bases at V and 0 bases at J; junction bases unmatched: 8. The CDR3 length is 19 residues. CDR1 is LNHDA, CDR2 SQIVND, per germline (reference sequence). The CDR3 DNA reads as TGTGCCAGTAGTCCGGGACTAGCGGGAGGGCCCTCTAGCACAGATACGCAGTATTTT. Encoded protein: CASSPGLAGGPSSTDTQYF.

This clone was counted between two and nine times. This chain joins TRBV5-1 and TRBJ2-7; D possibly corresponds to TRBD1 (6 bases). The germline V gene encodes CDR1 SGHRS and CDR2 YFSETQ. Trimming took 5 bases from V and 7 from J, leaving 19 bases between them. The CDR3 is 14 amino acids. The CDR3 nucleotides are TGCGCCAGCAGTTCCGGGACACACTTAGGTGAGCAGTACTTC. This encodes CASSSGTHLGEQYF. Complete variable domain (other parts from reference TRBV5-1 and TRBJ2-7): KAGVTQTPRYLIKTRGQQVTLSCSPISGHRSVSWYQQTPGQGLQFLFEYFSETQRNKGNFPGRFSGRQFSNSRSEMNVSTLELGDSALYLCASSSGTHLGEQYFGPGTRLTVT.

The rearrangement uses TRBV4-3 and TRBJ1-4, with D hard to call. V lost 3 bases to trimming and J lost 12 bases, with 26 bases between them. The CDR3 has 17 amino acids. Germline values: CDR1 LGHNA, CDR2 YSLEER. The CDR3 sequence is CASSQDPLVGSNDQLFF. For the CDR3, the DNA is TGCGCCAGCAGCCAGGACCCTTTGGTGGGGAGTAACGACCAACTGTTTTTT.

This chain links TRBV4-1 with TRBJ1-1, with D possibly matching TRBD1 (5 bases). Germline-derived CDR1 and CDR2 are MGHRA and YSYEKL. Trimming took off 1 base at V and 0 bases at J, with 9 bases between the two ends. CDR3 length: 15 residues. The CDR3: CASSQVPDMNTEAFF. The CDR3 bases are TGCGCCAGCAGCCAAGTACCGGACATGAACACTGAAGCTTTCTTT.

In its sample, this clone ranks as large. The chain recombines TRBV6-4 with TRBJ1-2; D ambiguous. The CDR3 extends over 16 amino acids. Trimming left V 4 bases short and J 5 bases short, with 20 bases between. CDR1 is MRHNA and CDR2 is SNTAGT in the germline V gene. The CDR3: CASSAVVEARPYGYTF. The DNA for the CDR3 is TGTGCCAGCAGTGCGGTAGTTGAGGCCCGACCATATGGCTACACCTTC.

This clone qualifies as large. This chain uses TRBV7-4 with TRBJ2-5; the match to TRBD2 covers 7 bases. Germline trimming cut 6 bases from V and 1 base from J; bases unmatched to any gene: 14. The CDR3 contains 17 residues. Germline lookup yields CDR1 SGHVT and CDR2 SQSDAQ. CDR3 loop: CASSLFRAGPIQETQYF. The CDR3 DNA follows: TGTGCCAGCAGTCTGTTTCGAGCGGGACCGATCCAAGAGACCCAGTACTTC.

CDR3 bases: TGTGCTAGTGCCGGAGGACAGGGTATTGGCAATGAGCAGTTCTTC. It is translated as CASAGGQGIGNEQFF. This chain joins TRBV12-5 and TRBJ2-1; 8 nucleotides line up with TRBD1. Germline V gene data show CDR1 as LGHNT and CDR2 as FRNRAP. With 7 bases clipped from V and 6 bases from J, the junction kept 11 bases outside the gene matches. The CDR3 is made up of 15 amino acids.

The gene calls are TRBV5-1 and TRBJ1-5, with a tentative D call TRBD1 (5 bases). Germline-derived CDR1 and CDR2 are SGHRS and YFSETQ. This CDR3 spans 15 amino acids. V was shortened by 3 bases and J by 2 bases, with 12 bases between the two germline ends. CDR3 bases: TGCGCCAGCAGCTCCGATGGGGCGGGCAATCAGCCCCAGCATTTT. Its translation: CASSSDGAGNQPQHF.

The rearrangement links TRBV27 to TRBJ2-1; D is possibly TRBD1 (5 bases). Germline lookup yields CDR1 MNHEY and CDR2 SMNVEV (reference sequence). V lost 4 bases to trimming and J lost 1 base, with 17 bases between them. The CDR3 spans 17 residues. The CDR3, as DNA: TGTGCCAGCAGTTCGAGACCCCAGGGTAGGTCCTACAATGAGCAGTTCTTC. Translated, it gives CASSSRPQGRSYNEQFF.

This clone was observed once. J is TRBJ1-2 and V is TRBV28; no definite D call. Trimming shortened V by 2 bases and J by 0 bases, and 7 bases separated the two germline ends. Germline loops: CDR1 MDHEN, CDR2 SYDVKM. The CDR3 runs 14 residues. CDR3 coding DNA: TGTGCCAGCAGTTTAGTCTCTTCTAACTATGGCTACACCTTC. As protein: CASSLVSSNYGYTF.